These T cell receptor beta chains were read from a single sample in a study of human thymus T cells. Using immunoSEQ multiplex PCR, the repertoire was profiled, and TCRdb retains in-frame clones only, with some absent. The table shows about 60,000 clones, with over 85% occurring only once. Material: blood. The receptors derive from a boy under three years old with a congenital heart defect but otherwise immunologically healthy. The CDR3 runs from the conserved cysteine through the conserved F or W. The D gene is left open where the match is weak. A clone size is listed for some rows: how often the clone was seen (once, few, many), or a class if it is expanded.

CDR3,DNA,size,D,V,J
CASRDRGYEQYF,TGTGCCAGCCGGGACAGGGGCTACGAGCAGTACTTC,-,TRBD1,TRBV27,TRBJ2-7
CASSPPAVYNEQFF,TGTGCCAGCTCACCCCCGGCCGTCTACAATGAGCAGTTCTTC,-,-,TRBV18,TRBJ2-1
CASSQVDGRGADTIYF,TGCGCCAGCAGCCAAGTAGACGGAAGGGGGGCGGACACCATATATTTT,-,-,TRBV4-1,TRBJ1-3
CSAEGGLNAEAFF,TGCAGCGCCGAAGGGGGATTGAACGCTGAAGCTTTCTTT,-,-,TRBV29-1,TRBJ1-1
CASSSRLGSGTYEQYF,TGTGCCAGCAGTTCCCGTTTGGGTAGCGGTACCTACGAGCAGTACTTC,-,-,TRBV27,TRBJ2-7
CSVEMVYQPQHF,TGCAGCGTTGAAATGGTGTATCAGCCCCAGCATTTT,-,-,TRBV29-1,TRBJ1-5
CASSVGQGAQDTQYF,TGTGCCAGTAGTGTTGGACAGGGGGCGCAGGATACGCAGTATTTT,-,TRBD1,TRBV19,TRBJ2-3
CASSIYSLAGDETQYF,TGTGCCAGTAGTATATACTCTCTAGCGGGAGACGAGACCCAGTACTTC,-,TRBD2,TRBV19,TRBJ2-5
CASSPRLTQYF,TGTGCCAGCAGCCCCCGACTCACTCAGTACTTC,-,-,TRBV7-2,TRBJ2-5
CASSVEGRGATDTQYF,TGTGCCAGCAGCGTAGAGGGTCGGGGGGCCACAGATACGCAGTATTTT,-,-,TRBV9,TRBJ2-3
CASSVAPSFRGDTGELFF,TGTGCCAGCAGCGTAGCCCCTAGCTTTCGTGGTGACACCGGGGAGCTGTTTTTT,once,-,TRBV9,TRBJ2-2
CASSTQAGTGARYTF,TGTGCCAGTAGTACCCAAGCCGGGACAGGGGCCCGCTACACCTTC,-,TRBD1,TRBV19,TRBJ1-2
CASSLDRPGPSGNTIYF,TGTGCCAGCAGCTTAGATCGGCCGGGTCCCTCTGGAAACACCATATATTTT,few,-,TRBV11-2,TRBJ1-3
CASSLNTGGGYNEQFF,TGTGCCAGCAGCTTGAATACTGGCGGGGGTTACAATGAGCAGTTCTTC,-,TRBD2,TRBV5-4,TRBJ2-1
CASSYGVTGELFF,TGTGCCAGCAGTTACGGGGTCACCGGGGAGCTGTTTTTT,-,-,TRBV6-5,TRBJ2-2
CASSLGQLIYGYTF,TGTGCCAGCAGCTTGGGACAGCTCATCTATGGCTACACCTTC,-,TRBD1,TRBV7-2,TRBJ1-2
CASSRLAGGQETQYF,TGTGCCAGCAGCCGACTAGCGGGGGGGCAAGAGACCCAGTACTTC,-,TRBD2,TRBV5-6,TRBJ2-5
CASSLPGQGAVWSYEQYF,TGTGCCAGCAGTTTACCGGGACAGGGGGCGGTTTGGTCCTACGAGCAGTACTTC,-,TRBD1,TRBV28,TRBJ2-7
CASSQNPGGLYTEAFF,TGTGCCAGCAGTCAAAACCCAGGGGGGTTGTACACTGAAGCTTTCTTT,few,TRBD1,TRBV5-4,TRBJ1-1
CASRATGYSNQPQHF,TGTGCCAGCCGAGCTACAGGGTATAGCAATCAGCCCCAGCATTTT,once,-,TRBV2,TRBJ1-5
CASEWGAHVGELFF,TGTGCCAGCGAGTGGGGGGCGCATGTCGGGGAGCTGTTTTTT,-,-,TRBV28,TRBJ2-2
CASSQFPGGTDTQYF,TGCGCCAGCAGCCAGTTTCCAGGGGGCACAGATACGCAGTATTTT,-,-,TRBV4-1,TRBJ2-3
CASSPTGLAGGPYTDTQYF,TGCGCCAGCAGCCCGACTGGGCTAGCGGGGGGCCCCTACACAGATACGCAGTATTTT,-,TRBD2,TRBV4-1,TRBJ2-3
CASSRTRDPHSSYEQYF,TGTGCCAGCAGTAGGACCCGGGACCCTCACTCTTCCTACGAGCAGTACTTC,-,-,TRBV7-9,TRBJ2-7
CASSLLGSPYEQYF,TGTGCCAGTAGTCTCCTGGGAAGCCCCTACGAGCAGTACTTC,-,-,TRBV19,TRBJ2-7
CASSLDQGIKQYF,TGCGCCAGCAGCTTGGACCAGGGAATAAAGCAGTACTTC,-,-,TRBV5-1,TRBJ2-7
CASSLDRRDRSTDTQYF,TGTGCCAGCAGTTTAGACAGACGGGACAGGAGCACAGATACGCAGTATTTT,-,TRBD1,TRBV28,TRBJ2-3
CASSLRASSYNEQFF,TGTGCCAGCAGTTTAAGGGCTAGCTCCTACAATGAGCAGTTCTTC,-,-,TRBV27,TRBJ2-1
CASSFGGYTDTQYF,TGTGCCAGCAGCTTCGGGGGATACACAGATACGCAGTATTTT,-,-,TRBV9,TRBJ2-3
CASSLVPGTYEQYF,TGTGCCAGCAGCTTGGTTCCGGGAACGTACGAGCAGTACTTC,-,-,TRBV5-8,TRBJ2-7